This record concerns one T cell receptor beta chain sequence. This sample is drawn from a study of control samples from healthy donors and cancer patients. This table comes from immunoSEQ multiplex PCR, and its TCRdb copy is limited to in-frame clones, with some not included. This table has about 130,000 clones, 80% to 95% appearing once. Per the germline V gene, CDR1 is LGHDT and CDR2 is YNNKEL (reference sequence). Trimming left V 1 base short and J 4 bases short, with 13 bases between. The CDR3 sequence is 15 residues long. This sequence was found in a man aged 18 to 29 in good health. This rearrangement joins TRBV3-1 (or the pseudogene TRBV3-2) to TRBJ2-5, with a weak D call TRBD2 (5 bases). Specimen: blood. CDR3 in amino acids: CASSQAVTRGETQYF. CDR3 nucleotides: TGTGCCAGCAGCCAAGCAGTCACTAGAGGAGAGACCCAGTACTTC.